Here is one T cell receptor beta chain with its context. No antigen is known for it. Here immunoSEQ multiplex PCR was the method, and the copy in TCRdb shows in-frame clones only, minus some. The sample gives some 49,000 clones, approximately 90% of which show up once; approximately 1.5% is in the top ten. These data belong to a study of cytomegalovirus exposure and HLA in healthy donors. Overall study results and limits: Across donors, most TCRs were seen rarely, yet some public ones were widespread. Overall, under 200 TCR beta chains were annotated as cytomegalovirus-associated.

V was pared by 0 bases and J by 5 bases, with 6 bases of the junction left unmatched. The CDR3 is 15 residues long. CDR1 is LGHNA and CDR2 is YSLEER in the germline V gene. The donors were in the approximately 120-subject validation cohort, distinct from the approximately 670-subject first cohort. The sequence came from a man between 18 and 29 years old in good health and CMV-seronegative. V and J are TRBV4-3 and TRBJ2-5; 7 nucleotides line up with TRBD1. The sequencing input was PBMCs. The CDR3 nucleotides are TGCGCCAGCAGCCAAGAGACAGGGAGCTTTGAGACCCAGTACTTC. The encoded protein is CASSQETGSFETQYF.